Listed below are T cell receptor beta chains from one sample, sequenced in a study of blood T cell repertoires in COVID-19. TCRdb's copy holds only in-frame clones and misses some; the assay was immunoSEQ multiplex PCR. This sample carries tens of thousands of clones, about 83% of them seen once, and the ten largest clones take over 40%. Sequencing used peripheral blood. These receptor sequences come from a human donor in a cohort sampled during active COVID-19. The CDR3 runs from the conserved cysteine through the conserved F or W. Fields, in order: D gene, V gene, J gene, clone size, CDR3 DNA, CDR3 protein. D genes are given only for firm matches. Not all rows give a size; the values are once, few, many and, for expanded clones, a class.

D gene: TRBD1; V gene: TRBV6-1; J gene: TRBJ2-2; clone size: NA; CDR3 DNA: TGTGCCAGCAGTGAAGAGGGGGCCACCGGGGAGCTGTTTTTT; CDR3 protein: CASSEEGATGELFF
D gene: TRBD1; V gene: TRBV5-1; J gene: TRBJ2-7; clone size: NA; CDR3 DNA: TGCGCCAGCAGCAACAGGGGCCTTTACGAGCAGTACTTC; CDR3 protein: CASSNRGLYEQYF
D gene: TRBD1; V gene: TRBV19; J gene: TRBJ1-1; clone size: NA; CDR3 DNA: TGTGCCAGTATCAAACAGGGGATAAACACTGAAGCTTTCTTT; CDR3 protein: CASIKQGINTEAFF
D gene: TRBD1; V gene: TRBV5-1; J gene: TRBJ2-6; clone size: NA; CDR3 DNA: TGCGCCAGCAGCTTGGCCCGGGACAGCCCAGATCTGGCCAACGTCCTGACTTTC; CDR3 protein: CASSLARDSPDLANVLTF
D gene: TRBD2; V gene: TRBV4-3; J gene: TRBJ2-2; clone size: NA; CDR3 DNA: TGCGCCAGCAGCCTAGACCTAGCGGGAGTGTCCGGGGAGCTGTTTTTT; CDR3 protein: CASSLDLAGVSGELFF
D gene: NA; V gene: TRBV5-1; J gene: TRBJ2-3; clone size: once; CDR3 DNA: TGCGCCAGCAGCTCTACAACTCTCGGGGCAGATACGCAGTATTTT; CDR3 protein: CASSSTTLGADTQYF
D gene: NA; V gene: TRBV7-9; J gene: TRBJ1-6; clone size: NA; CDR3 DNA: TGTGCCAGCAGCTTAGGCTCTCAGTATAATTCACCCCTCCACTTT; CDR3 protein: CASSLGSQYNSPLHF
D gene: TRBD2; V gene: TRBV9; J gene: TRBJ2-5; clone size: many; CDR3 DNA: TGTGCCAGCAGCGTGGGGTCGGGGGGGGCGGAGACCCAGTACTTC; CDR3 protein: CASSVGSGGAETQYF
D gene: NA; V gene: TRBV7-9; J gene: TRBJ2-5; clone size: NA; CDR3 DNA: TGTGCCAGCAGCCGACCAACCGGGTCCGTAGAGACCCAGTACTTC; CDR3 protein: CASSRPTGSVETQYF
D gene: TRBD2; V gene: TRBV7-2; J gene: TRBJ2-3; clone size: NA; CDR3 DNA: TGTGCCAGCAGCATAACCGGGACTAGTGTCGCAGATACGCAGTATTTT; CDR3 protein: CASSITGTSVADTQYF
D gene: NA; V gene: TRBV7-8; J gene: TRBJ2-3; clone size: NA; CDR3 DNA: TGTGCCAGCAGCTTAGATACTGATACTCCTAGGTCGCAGTATTTT; CDR3 protein: CASSLDTDTPRSQYF
D gene: NA; V gene: TRBV5-1; J gene: TRBJ1-1; clone size: NA; CDR3 DNA: TGCGCCAGCAGCTTGCGTCCACTCTATGAAGCTTTCTTT; CDR3 protein: CASSLRPLYEAFF
D gene: TRBD2; V gene: TRBV6-2/TRBV6-3; J gene: TRBJ2-1; clone size: NA; CDR3 DNA: TGTGCCAGCAGCCCTAGCGGGAGGAGGAGTGAGCAGTTCTTC; CDR3 protein: CASSPSGRRSEQFF
D gene: NA; V gene: TRBV27; J gene: TRBJ2-2; clone size: once; CDR3 DNA: TGTGCCAGCAGTTCCCCCCCGGGAGTTGGGACCGGGGAGCTGTTTTTT; CDR3 protein: CASSSPPGVGTGELFF
D gene: TRBD2; V gene: TRBV10-1; J gene: TRBJ2-2; clone size: NA; CDR3 DNA: TGCGCCAGCAGCCCAGGACTAGCGGGAGTAGGGGAGCTGTTTTTT; CDR3 protein: CASSPGLAGVGELFF
D gene: NA; V gene: TRBV19; J gene: TRBJ2-5; clone size: NA; CDR3 DNA: TGTGCCAGTAGTATAATAGCGCTACAAGAGACCCAGTACTTC; CDR3 protein: CASSIIALQETQYF
D gene: TRBD2; V gene: TRBV7-3; J gene: TRBJ2-3; clone size: few; CDR3 DNA: TGTGCCAGCAGCCGGGCGGGAGGGACCACAGATACGCAGTATTTT; CDR3 protein: CASSRAGGTTDTQYF
D gene: NA; V gene: TRBV6-5; J gene: TRBJ1-2; clone size: NA; CDR3 DNA: TGTGCCAGCAGCCAAGGACAGATTTATGGCTACACCTTC; CDR3 protein: CASSQGQIYGYTF
D gene: TRBD2; V gene: TRBV5-4; J gene: TRBJ2-7; clone size: few; CDR3 DNA: TGTGCCAGCAGCGGTCCCGGGACTAGCGCCTACGAGCAGTACTTC; CDR3 protein: CASSGPGTSAYEQYF
D gene: NA; V gene: TRBV27; J gene: TRBJ1-4; clone size: NA; CDR3 DNA: TGTGCCAGCAGTTTATCCAGGGCGAGGGAAAAACTGTTTTTT; CDR3 protein: CASSLSRAREKLFF
D gene: NA; V gene: TRBV21-1; J gene: TRBJ2-4; clone size: NA; CDR3 DNA: TGTGCCAGCCTCAGAGGGAGTCAAAACATTCAGTACTTC; CDR3 protein: CASLRGSQNIQYF
D gene: TRBD1; V gene: TRBV27; J gene: TRBJ1-3; clone size: NA; CDR3 DNA: TGTGCCAGCAGTTCAAGACAGGGATCGGGAAACACCATATATTTT; CDR3 protein: CASSSRQGSGNTIYF
D gene: TRBD2; V gene: TRBV28; J gene: TRBJ2-2; clone size: NA; CDR3 DNA: TGTGCCAGCAGTTTATTTAGTTCTAGCGGGAGTCCTTGGACCGGGGAGCTGTTTTTT; CDR3 protein: CASSLFSSSGSPWTGELFF
D gene: NA; V gene: TRBV14; J gene: TRBJ2-6; clone size: NA; CDR3 DNA: TGTGCCAGCAGCCACCGGGATCCCCGGGGTGGGGCCAACGTCCTGACTTTC; CDR3 protein: CASSHRDPRGGANVLTF
D gene: NA; V gene: TRBV11-2; J gene: TRBJ2-7; clone size: NA; CDR3 DNA: TGTGCCAGCAGCCCAGGGGGGTACGAGCAGTACTTC; CDR3 protein: CASSPGGYEQYF
D gene: TRBD1; V gene: TRBV4-3; J gene: TRBJ2-1; clone size: NA; CDR3 DNA: TGCGCCAGCAGTCGGGGACAGGGACTCAATGAGCAGTTCTTC; CDR3 protein: CASSRGQGLNEQFF
D gene: NA; V gene: TRBV4-2; J gene: TRBJ2-5; clone size: NA; CDR3 DNA: TGTGCCAGCAGCCAAAAATTATCAGAGACCCAGTACTTC; CDR3 protein: CASSQKLSETQYF
D gene: NA; V gene: TRBV7-8; J gene: TRBJ2-5; clone size: few; CDR3 DNA: TGTGCCAGCGTCTTATCTCGCGGGGCAACGACCCAGTACTTC; CDR3 protein: CASVLSRGATTQYF
D gene: NA; V gene: TRBV4-2; J gene: TRBJ1-6; clone size: NA; CDR3 DNA: TGTGCCAGCAGCCACTCATTGGACAGCGTCCTTAATAATTCACCCCTCCACTTT; CDR3 protein: CASSHSLDSVLNNSPLHF
D gene: NA; V gene: TRBV6-1; J gene: TRBJ1-2; clone size: once; CDR3 DNA: TGTGCCAGCAGTGATCTTGGGCCAGGCTACACCTTC; CDR3 protein: CASSDLGPGYTF
D gene: TRBD1; V gene: TRBV30; J gene: TRBJ1-6; clone size: NA; CDR3 DNA: TGTGCCTGGAGAGAAGACAGGGCGTCCTATAATTCACCCCTCCACTTT; CDR3 protein: CAWREDRASYNSPLHF
D gene: NA; V gene: TRBV5-4; J gene: TRBJ2-3; clone size: NA; CDR3 DNA: TGTGCCAGCAGCTTAGAATCAGCGGGTGCAGATACGCAGTATTTT; CDR3 protein: CASSLESAGADTQYF
D gene: TRBD1; V gene: TRBV27; J gene: TRBJ2-1; clone size: NA; CDR3 DNA: TGTGCCAGCAGATATAGACAGGGGACATACAATGAGCAGTTCTTC; CDR3 protein: CASRYRQGTYNEQFF
D gene: TRBD2; V gene: TRBV5-4; J gene: TRBJ2-2; clone size: NA; CDR3 DNA: TGTGCCAGCAGCTTGGACATCGGACTAGCGCGCACCGGGGAGCTGTTTTTT; CDR3 protein: CASSLDIGLARTGELFF
D gene: TRBD1; V gene: TRBV5-6; J gene: TRBJ2-1; clone size: many; CDR3 DNA: TGTGCCAGCAGCGAGGACAGGGTGAATGAGCAGTTCTTC; CDR3 protein: CASSEDRVNEQFF
D gene: NA; V gene: TRBV7-2; J gene: TRBJ1-2; clone size: few; CDR3 DNA: TGTGCCAGCAGCTTAGACAGGGAACATGGCTACACCTTC; CDR3 protein: CASSLDREHGYTF
D gene: TRBD2; V gene: TRBV7-6; J gene: TRBJ2-7; clone size: medium-sized; CDR3 DNA: TGTGCCAGCAGCTTACTAGCGGGGGACTACGAGCAGTACTTC; CDR3 protein: CASSLLAGDYEQYF
D gene: TRBD2; V gene: TRBV29-1; J gene: TRBJ2-7; clone size: NA; CDR3 DNA: TGCAGCGTTCTAGCGGGGAGGAGCTCCTACGAGCAGTACTTC; CDR3 protein: CSVLAGRSSYEQYF
D gene: NA; V gene: TRBV28; J gene: TRBJ2-2; clone size: NA; CDR3 DNA: TGTGCCAGCAGACCTGGACTGTACGGGGAGCTGTTTTTT; CDR3 protein: CASRPGLYGELFF
D gene: NA; V gene: TRBV27; J gene: TRBJ2-3; clone size: NA; CDR3 DNA: TGTGCCAGCAGTTTATCTCCTCCCCCCTGGAGTCTGTATTTT; CDR3 protein: CASSLSPPPWSLYF
D gene: NA; V gene: TRBV11-2; J gene: TRBJ1-2; clone size: NA; CDR3 DNA: TGTGCCAGCAGCCCTCCGGGGGGTTGGGGCTACACCTTC; CDR3 protein: CASSPPGGWGYTF